The rows below give T cell receptor beta chains drawn from one sample of a study of blood T cell repertoires in COVID-19. Data came from immunoSEQ multiplex PCR; TCRdb stores just in-frame clones and leaves some out. Of around 260,000 clones listed, about 87% were seen once; the top ten hold over 4%. The sequencing input was peripheral blood. The source is a man aged 60 to 75 who had recovered from COVID-19. The CDR3 runs from the conserved cysteine through the conserved F or W. D genes are given only for firm matches. Part of the rows lack a size; the others show once, few, many or a class for expanded clones.

size,J,V,D,DNA,CDR3
-,TRBJ2-7,TRBV7-2,TRBD1,TGTGCCAGCAGCTCCAGGGGGCTGAAGTCCTACGAGCAGTACTTC,CASSSRGLKSYEQYF
-,TRBJ1-3,TRBV5-1,-,TGCGCCAGCAGCTTGACCGGACAGCGAAGCTCTGGAAACACCATATATTTT,CASSLTGQRSSGNTIYF
-,TRBJ2-1,TRBV10-3,TRBD2,TGTGCCATCAGTGACTCGGTGCGGGGGGGCGCGTATGAGCAGTTCTTC,CAISDSVRGGAYEQFF
-,TRBJ1-3,TRBV3-1/TRBV3-2,TRBD1,TGTGCCAGCAGCCAACGGACAGGGGGTGGAAACACCATATATTTT,CASSQRTGGGNTIYF
-,TRBJ2-7,TRBV6-5,-,TGTGCCAGCAAGATAGACAGGTTTCCCTACGAGCAGTACTTC,CASKIDRFPYEQYF
once,TRBJ2-1,TRBV5-4,TRBD2,TGTGCCAGCAGCTTGAGTTGGGGGGGGTACTACAATGAGCAGTTCTTC,CASSLSWGGYYNEQFF
-,TRBJ2-2,TRBV5-1,TRBD1,TGCGCCAGCAGCTCGGACAGGGGGGACGGGGAGCTGTTTTTT,CASSSDRGDGELFF
few,TRBJ2-4,TRBV7-3,-,TGTGCCAGCAGCTCAGACAGGACCACAATTCAGTACTTC,CASSSDRTTIQYF
-,TRBJ1-3,TRBV11-3,-,TGTGCCAGCAGCCCGAGACCTGGACTCCCAATTAGATTTTTTGGAAACACCATATATTTT,CASSPRPGLPIRFFGNTIYF
-,TRBJ1-6,TRBV6-4,-,TGTGCCAGCAGTGACTCGAAACACAGGGCTTCACCCCTCCACTTT,CASSDSKHRASPLHF
-,TRBJ1-5,TRBV30,-,TGTGCCTGGAGTGGTCTACAGGGTTCGGGCCCCCAGCATTTT,CAWSGLQGSGPQHF
-,TRBJ2-7,TRBV29-1,-,TGCAGCGTTGGAAGGCTAGCGCACTCCGAGCAGTACTTC,CSVGRLAHSEQYF
once,TRBJ1-5,TRBV2,-,TGTGCCAGCAGTAGTGGAGGGTATCAGCCCCAGCATTTT,CASSSGGYQPQHF
-,TRBJ1-6,TRBV10-3,TRBD1,TGTGCCATCAGTGGGGGACAGGGTTCACCCCTCCACTTT,CAISGGQGSPLHF
-,TRBJ1-6,TRBV6-1,-,TGTGCCAGCAGTGAAAGGGCAGGGCTTTATAATTCACCCCTCCACTTT,CASSERAGLYNSPLHF
-,TRBJ2-7,TRBV11-2,TRBD2,TGTGCCAGCAGCTTAGTCTCTAGCGGCGGGCGGGAGCAGTACTTC,CASSLVSSGGREQYF
-,TRBJ2-7,TRBV5-1,-,TGCGCCAGCAGCTCGAACGGAATGGGAGATCGCGAGCAGTACTTC,CASSSNGMGDREQYF
-,TRBJ1-3,TRBV5-1,TRBD1,TGCGCCAGCAGCGTGGGACAGGGGGGAGGAAACACCATATATTTT,CASSVGQGGGNTIYF
-,TRBJ1-5,TRBV7-9,TRBD1,TGTGCCAGCAGCTCGGACAGGGGTGATCAGCCCCAGCATTTT,CASSSDRGDQPQHF
once,TRBJ1-2,TRBV3-1/TRBV3-2,-,TGTGCCAGCAGCCAAGATCGGGCGGGGAAGGGCTACACCTTC,CASSQDRAGKGYTF
-,TRBJ1-2,TRBV19,-,TGTGCCAGTAGGGACCGGAGGGTAGGAGTGGGATATGGCTACACCTTC,CASRDRRVGVGYGYTF
-,TRBJ2-2,TRBV9,-,TGTGCCAGCAGCCCGGGTGCCGGGGAGCTGTTTTTT,CASSPGAGELFF
once,TRBJ1-2,TRBV6-2/TRBV6-3,-,TGTGCCAGCAGTCCAGGGTATTATGGCTACACCTTC,CASSPGYYGYTF
once,TRBJ2-4,TRBV9,TRBD1,TGTGCCAGGGAGCGCAGCAGGGACAGGGGACATGAAGCCAAAAACATTCAGTACTTC,CARERSRDRGHEAKNIQYF
-,TRBJ2-7,TRBV4-2,TRBD2,TGTGCCAGCAGCCAAGCGGCCAGCGGGGACTACGAGCAGTACTTC,CASSQAASGDYEQYF
-,TRBJ2-7,TRBV5-6,-,TGTGCCAGCAGCTTAGACACCTACGAGCAGTACTTC,CASSLDTYEQYF
-,TRBJ1-3,TRBV7-9,-,TGTGCCAGCAGTACTAGACGGCCACCCGGAAACACCATATATTTT,CASSTRRPPGNTIYF
-,TRBJ2-2,TRBV3-1/TRBV3-2,TRBD1,TGTGCCAGCAGCCAAGAATCCTGGGACAGGGCGAACACCGGGGAGCTGTTTTTT,CASSQESWDRANTGELFF
-,TRBJ1-2,TRBV13,-,TGTGCCAGCACCGCAGGGGTTGCCTATGGCTACACCTTC,CASTAGVAYGYTF
-,TRBJ1-2,TRBV9,-,TGTGCCAGCAACCGCTTACAGGGAATGGAGGGCTACACCTTC,CASNRLQGMEGYTF
-,TRBJ1-6,TRBV2,TRBD1,TGTGCCAGCCTTTTGTCAGGGGGCGGCTCACCCCTCCACTTT,CASLLSGGGSPLHF
-,TRBJ1-1,TRBV11-2,TRBD1,TGTGCCAGCAGCTCGGAATCCAGGACAGGTATGAACACTGAAGCTTTCTTT,CASSSESRTGMNTEAFF
few,TRBJ2-7,TRBV7-9,-,TGTGCCAGCAGCCCCGGGACTTTTAGCTCCTACGAGCAGTACTTC,CASSPGTFSSYEQYF
-,TRBJ2-7,TRBV12-3/TRBV12-4,-,TGTGCCAGCAGCATCAGTGCCTACGAGCAGTACTTC,CASSISAYEQYF
once,TRBJ1-5,TRBV5-1,-,TGCGCCAGCAGCTTGATGGGGGGGGCAAATCAGCCCCAGCATTTT,CASSLMGGANQPQHF
-,TRBJ2-1,TRBV18,TRBD1,TGTGCCAGCTCACCAGTGGGGACAGGGGGCCTGGATGAGCAGTTCTTC,CASSPVGTGGLDEQFF
-,TRBJ1-1,TRBV6-5,-,TGTGCCAGCAGCTTGGGAGGGCGAGCTTTCTTT,CASSLGGRAFF
-,TRBJ2-7,TRBV7-2,-,TGTGCCAGCAGCGCTTATTCTAGGGAGCAGTACTTC,CASSAYSREQYF
-,TRBJ1-4,TRBV2,TRBD1,TGTGCCAGCAGTCCCGGGACAGGTAATCGCGAAAAACTGTTTTTT,CASSPGTGNREKLFF
-,TRBJ1-2,TRBV25-1,TRBD1,TGTGCCAGCAGTGAATTCCAGGGGGCCACTATCTATGGCTACACCTTC,CASSEFQGATIYGYTF
-,TRBJ2-2,TRBV9,-,TGTGCCAGCGGGCCTTGGAACACCGGGGAGCTGTTTTTT,CASGPWNTGELFF
-,TRBJ2-7,TRBV5-4,-,TGTGCCAGCAGCTTGGGGGCAGGGGACTCCTACGAGCAGTACTTC,CASSLGAGDSYEQYF
-,TRBJ2-5,TRBV5-1,-,TGCGCCAGCCGACGGGGAAGCCAAGAGACCCAGTACTTC,CASRRGSQETQYF
-,TRBJ1-5,TRBV10-3,TRBD1,TGTGCCATCAGTGACCCGGGACAGGGAAATCAGCCCCAGCATTTT,CAISDPGQGNQPQHF
-,TRBJ1-2,TRBV7-8,TRBD1,TGTGCCAGCAGCTTGGGACAGATTAACTATGGCTACACCTTC,CASSLGQINYGYTF
-,TRBJ1-5,TRBV6-5,-,TGTGCCGGAACGACAGATAGCAATCAGCCCCAGCATTTT,CAGTTDSNQPQHF
-,TRBJ2-1,TRBV7-2,-,TGTGCCAGCAGCCCAAGGGGGTCGGGCACAACCGACAATGAGCAGTTCTTC,CASSPRGSGTTDNEQFF
-,TRBJ2-1,TRBV19,TRBD1,TGTGCCAGTGGAAGTCTTGCGGGACAGGCCTACAATGAGCAGTTCTTC,CASGSLAGQAYNEQFF
-,TRBJ2-1,TRBV5-1,TRBD2,TGCGCCAGCAGCTCCGACTTGTTGAGCGGGGGGATCTACAATGAGCAGTTCTTC,CASSSDLLSGGIYNEQFF
-,TRBJ2-5,TRBV5-1,TRBD2,TGCGCCAGCAGGCTAGCGGGGGGGCAAGAGACCCAGTACTTC,CASRLAGGQETQYF
-,TRBJ2-3,TRBV6-6,TRBD1,TGTGCCAGCAGTTTAGGACAGGCAGATACGCAGTATTTT,CASSLGQADTQYF
few,TRBJ1-6,TRBV9,-,TGTGCCAGCAGCGTAACGGGTTCCCATAATTCACCCCTCCACTTT,CASSVTGSHNSPLHF
-,TRBJ2-7,TRBV2,TRBD2,TGTGCCAGCAGTGTGGGACTAGCGGGGGGAGCCTACGAGCAGTACTTC,CASSVGLAGGAYEQYF
-,TRBJ1-5,TRBV18,TRBD1,TGTGCCAGCTCACTCGACAGGGGAGGCAATCAGCCCCAGCATTTT,CASSLDRGGNQPQHF
-,TRBJ1-6,TRBV27,-,TGTGCCAGCAGTTTCCACAATAATTCACCCCTCCACTTT,CASSFHNNSPLHF
-,TRBJ2-5,TRBV23-1,TRBD2,TGCGCCAGCAGTCAGGAGCGGGGGCCTCAAGAGACCCAGTACTTC,CASSQERGPQETQYF
-,TRBJ2-5,TRBV7-6,-,TGTGCCAGCAGCTTATTGGCCGCCCAGGAGGATGTGACCCAGTACTTC,CASSLLAAQEDVTQYF
-,TRBJ2-7,TRBV9,TRBD1,TGTGCCAGCAGCGTAGGGACAGGGGGCAGGGACGAGCAGTACTTC,CASSVGTGGRDEQYF
-,TRBJ2-2,TRBV9,-,TGTGCCAGCAGCGTACTCCCTGGTGGAGTATTAAACACCGGGGAGCTGTTTTTT,CASSVLPGGVLNTGELFF